The 17 T cell receptor beta chains given below trace back to one sample, sequenced in a study of T-cell memory formation after mild COVID-19. TCRdb re-called the 5' RACE reads through MiXCR, storing one row per CDR3 protein. The sample lists roughly 170,000 distinct CDR3 sequences, around 20% occurring once. The sample comprised PBMCs or a T cell subset sorted from them (not recorded which). These receptor sequences come from a man aged 18 to 35 who had mild COVID-19 (a few samples of this study predate the infection). Cell type and time point are not known.

The chain joins TRBV4-3 to TRBJ2-6, with D perhaps TRBD1 (6 bases). Per the germline V gene, CDR1 is LGHNA and CDR2 is YSLEER. The length of the CDR3 is 15 residues. Trimming removed 4 bases at V and 3 bases at J, with 10 bases between. CDR3 in amino acids: CASSRRGSGANVLTF. As DNA, the CDR3 is TGCGCCAGCAGCCGCAGGGGCAGTGGGGCCAACGTCCTGACTTTC.

This clonotype has more than one count but fewer than ten. The gene calls are TRBV7-9 and TRBJ2-5; D not certain. The CDR3 is 12 residues long. The V gene lost 6 bases and the J gene lost 5 bases, with 10 bases spanning the gap. From germline, CDR1 is SEHNR and CDR2 FQNEAQ (reference sequence). CDR3 protein: CASRSMGETQYF. The CDR3 DNA is TGTGCCAGCAGGTCCATGGGGGAGACCCAGTACTTC.

The rearrangement uses TRBV7-2 and TRBJ2-1; D may be TRBD2 (5 bases). This CDR3 is built from 12 residues. Trimming left V 4 bases short and J 9 bases short, with 10 bases between. Looked up from germline, CDR1 is SGHTA and CDR2 is FQGNSA. As DNA, the CDR3 is TGTGCCAGCAGCTGGCTAGCCTCTGAGCAGTTCTTC. Residues: CASSWLASEQFF.

This chain connects TRBV25-1 to TRBJ2-3, with 7 bases aligning to TRBD2. Germline V CDR1 and CDR2: MGHDK, SYGVNS. This CDR3 region has 13 residues. The V segment lost 8 bases and the J segment 3 bases; nucleotides outside the gene matches: 5. In nucleotides, the CDR3 is TGTGCCAGCGGCTCTAGCGGAACAGATACGCAGTATTTT. Translation gives CASGSSGTDTQYF. Together with reference TRBV25-1 and TRBJ2-3, the CDR3 gives the full variable domain: EADIYQTPRYLVIGTGKKITLECSQTMGHDKMYWYQQDPGMELHLIHYSYGVNSTEKGDLSSESTVSRIRTEHFPLTLESARPSHTSQYLCASGSSGTDTQYFGPGTRLTVL.

The V call is TRBV15, the J call TRBJ2-2; weak D call: TRBD2 (6 bases). Germline values: CDR1 LNHNV, CDR2 YYDKDF (reference sequence). Trimming left V 0 bases short and J 8 bases short, with 10 bases between. There are 14 residues in the CDR3. CDR3: CATSRDRGLGELFF. The CDR3 region has the DNA TGTGCCACCAGCAGAGATCGGGGGTTAGGGGAGCTGTTTTTT.

This clonotype has only a few counts. The chain couples TRBV7-6 to TRBJ1-6, with 9 bases matching TRBD1. The CDR3 runs to 15 residues. Looked up from germline, CDR1 is SGHVS and CDR2 is FNYEAQ. V lost 2 bases and J lost 7; bases outside the gene matches: 3. This CDR3 is CASSLRGQGNSPLHF. DNA for the CDR3: TGTGCCAGCAGCTTACGTGGACAGGGGAATTCACCCCTCCACTTT.

The table lists this clonotype with a few counts. This sequence joins TRBV5-1 and TRBJ2-7, with 9 bases identical to TRBD1. CDR3 length equals 14 residues. The trim removed 4 bases at V and 6 bases at J, leaving 8 bases unmatched. CDR1 and CDR2 (germline): SGHRS, YFSETQ. The CDR3 loop reads CASSRGTGRSEQYF. CDR3 nucleotide sequence: TGCGCCAGCAGCAGGGGGACAGGGCGGAGCGAGCAGTACTTC.

V gene TRBV5-1 combines with J gene TRBJ2-1, with D unresolved. The CDR3 sequence is 15 residues long. Germline CDR1 is SGHRS and CDR2 is YFSETQ. Trimming took off 6 bases at V and 0 bases at J, with 13 bases between the two ends. Here the CDR3 reads CASILGTGSYNEQFF. In DNA, the CDR3 is TGCGCCAGCATACTTGGTACCGGCTCCTACAATGAGCAGTTCTTC.

The chain employs TRBV5-5 and TRBJ2-7; D possibly uses TRBD1 or TRBD2 (5 bases each). Trimming took off 0 bases at V and 3 bases at J, with 16 bases between the two ends. The CDR3 length is 16 residues. CDR1 SGHKS and CDR2 YYEKEE come from the germline V gene (reference sequence). The CDR3: CASSLAGAGMDYEQYV. CDR3 nucleotides: TGTGCCAGCAGCTTGGCCGGGGCAGGGATGGACTACGAGCAGTACGTC.

This clonotype was detected only a few times. The chain joins TRBV5-1 to TRBJ2-1, with a tentative D call TRBD2 (6 bases). This CDR3 has 13 residues. Trimming took 5 bases from V and 8 from J, leaving 14 bases between them. Per germline, CDR1 SGHRS and CDR2 YFSETQ. The chain's CDR3 is CASRLYGGDEQFF. The CDR3 nucleotides are TGCGCCAGCAGACTTTACGGGGGAGATGAGCAGTTCTTC. Supplemented by reference TRBV5-1 and TRBJ2-1, the full variable domain reads KAGVTQTPRYLIKTRGQQVTLSCSPISGHRSVSWYQQTPGQGLQFLFEYFSETQRNKGNFPGRFSGRQFSNSRSEMNVSTLELGDSALYLCASRLYGGDEQFFGPGTRLTVL.

The gene calls are TRBV3-1 and TRBJ2-3; D not resolved. The CDR3 spans 12 residues. Germline assignment: CDR1 LGHDT and CDR2 YNNKEL (reference sequence). Trimming cost V 6 bases and J 6 bases, with 10 bases left between them. The CDR3 protein is CASRSLGDTQYF. CDR3 in DNA: TGTGCCAGCAGATCATTGGGGGATACGCAGTATTTT.

The chain employs TRBV7-9 and TRBJ1-2; D call uncertain. Trimming removed 5 bases from V and 5 bases from J, with 12 bases in between. CDR3 length equals 13 residues. From germline, CDR1 is SEHNR and CDR2 FQNEAQ (reference sequence). This CDR3 reads CASSRELLYGYTF. The CDR3 nucleotides are TGTGCCAGCAGCCGAGAGCTCTTATATGGCTACACCTTC.

The rearrangement joins TRBV11-2 to TRBJ1-3; a weak D match, TRBD1 (5 bases). From germline, CDR1 is SGHAT and CDR2 FQNNGV. With 3 bases removed from V and 0 bases from J, the gap between germline ends came to 12 bases. The CDR3 runs 16 residues. The CDR3 protein is CASSFRDSSSGNTIYF. The CDR3 bases are TGTGCCAGCAGCTTCCGGGACTCCAGCTCTGGAAACACCATATATTTT.

The rearrangement uses TRBV5-1 and TRBJ1-1; weak D call: TRBD1 (6 bases). V dropped 2 bases and J dropped 10 bases, with 15 bases sitting between them. The CDR3 runs 13 residues. The germline CDR1 and CDR2 sequences are SGHRS and YFSETQ. CDR3 in amino acids: CASSFIEGEGAFF. CDR3 nucleotide sequence: TGCGCCAGCAGCTTCATTGAGGGGGAGGGAGCTTTCTTT.

This clonotype was detected many times. The genes are TRBV5-5 and TRBJ2-5; possible D gene TRBD1, 5 bases. Trimming cost V 1 base and J 2 bases, with 9 bases left between them. The CDR3 consists of 14 residues. Germline assignment: CDR1 SGHKS and CDR2 YYEKEE (reference sequence). CDR3 protein: CASSLTTVQETQYF. In nucleotides, the CDR3 is TGTGCCAGCAGCTTGACGACAGTTCAAGAGACCCAGTACTTC.

This clonotype has ten or more counts. The V gene is TRBV7-9, the J gene TRBJ1-1; D is possibly TRBD1 (6 bases). The CDR3 sequence is 13 residues long. Trimming took off 5 bases at V and 2 bases at J, with 9 bases between the two ends. Germline V gene data show CDR1 as SEHNR and CDR2 as FQNEAQ (reference sequence). This chain's CDR3 is CASSRQANTEAFF. Written as DNA, the CDR3 is TGTGCCAGCAGCAGACAGGCTAACACTGAAGCTTTCTTT.

The V and J genes are TRBV4-1 and TRBJ1-1; D not certain. In germline, CDR1 is MGHRA, CDR2 YSYEKL. Between the trimmed V and J ends, which lost 3 bases and 3 bases, there was a span of 8 bases. The CDR3 contains 13 residues. The CDR3 DNA reads as TGCGCCAGCAGCCACGGGAGGTACACTGAAGCTTTCTTT. Its protein product is CASSHGRYTEAFF.